Reported below is one T cell receptor (beta chain). Deletions cut 6 bases from V and 2 bases from J, with 8 bases between. Germline CDR1 reads SGHTA; CDR2 reads FQGNSA. The CDR3 runs 13 residues. Enrollees, 18 to 89 years old, lived in about two dozen US areas. The entry originates in a study of blood T cell repertoires in COVID-19. Across the study: Samples representing acute and convalescent COVID-19 were sourced from the United States, Italy and Spain.

Method: immunoSEQ multiplex PCR; TCRdb's copy keeps in-frame clones and lacks some. The sample has about 200,000 clones, 65% to 90% seen once. This clonotype was sampled from a woman aged 60-70 years with acute COVID-19. Material for sequencing was PBMCs or T cells enriched from blood (not recorded which). V is TRBV7-2 and J is TRBJ2-1, with unresolved D. This chain's CDR3 is CASSLPAYNEQFF. The DNA of the CDR3 is TGTGCCAGCAGTCTACCCGCCTACAATGAGCAGTTCTTC.